The clone carrying this TCR beta chain has only a few counts. The antigen remains undetermined. The second PCR ran about 6 to 12 cycles with a sample-barcoded 5' primer and J-beta primers. MiXCR, run by TCRdb on the 5' RACE reads, gives a single entry per CDR3 protein. The repertoire holds approximately 2,000,000 distinct CDR3 sequences, about two fifths seen once, with 23% in the top ten. This entry comes from a study of blood T cells in healthy people across ages. Study-wide findings and caveats: Both naive CD4+ cell counts and diversity were greater in long-lived donors than in aged donors.

With 6 bases removed from V and 1 base from J, the gap between germline ends came to 15 bases. Per the germline V gene, CDR1 is SEHNR and CDR2 is FQNEAQ (reference sequence). The CDR3 is 15 amino acids. This sequence joins TRBV7-9 and TRBJ2-5, with D tentatively TRBD1 (5 bases). The origin of this receptor is a human donor in good health. The material sequenced was blood. CDR3 amino acids: CASSPIQGPQETQYF. For the CDR3, the DNA is TGTGCCAGCAGTCCGATTCAGGGTCCCCAAGAGACCCAGTACTTC.